The 11 T cell receptor beta chains below were found in one sample sequenced in a study of T cell responses to AZD1222 COVID-19 vaccine. Repertoires were generated with immunoSEQ multiplex PCR, while TCRdb's copy carries only in-frame clones and drops some. This table holds 140,000 or so clones, 88% found once. This specimen consisted of peripheral blood, obtained 28 days after the second AZD1222 dose. Every receptor here comes from an adult who received the AZD1222 COVID-19 vaccine.

The sample holds one count of this clone. This chain joins TRBV6-5 and TRBJ1-1; TRBD1 agrees at 7 bases. Losses at the gene ends were 0 bases for V and 3 bases for J; bases not matched to a gene: 7. The CDR3 is made up of 16 amino acids. In germline, CDR1 is MNHEY, CDR2 SVGAGI. The CDR3 sequence is CASSYSRRGRYTEAFF. The CDR3 coding sequence is TGTGCCAGCAGTTACTCGCGCAGGGGGAGATACACTGAAGCTTTCTTT.

The chain is built from TRBV29-1 and TRBJ2-2; a weak D match, TRBD1 (5 bases). V was trimmed by 8 bases and J by 1 base, leaving 11 bases between them. Germline CDR1 and CDR2: SQVTM and ANQGSEA. The CDR3 contains 13 residues. The CDR3 bases are TGCAGCTCCTTAACAGGGAACACCGGGGAGCTGTTTTTT. The encoded protein is CSSLTGNTGELFF.

This chain links TRBV15 with TRBJ1-3; D gene uncertain. Germline values: CDR1 LNHNV, CDR2 YYDKDF (reference sequence). CDR3 size: 15 residues. V was trimmed by 0 bases and J by 0 bases, leaving 6 bases between them. Here the CDR3 DNA reads TGTGCCACCAGCAGAGATTCGGGCTCTGGAAACACCATATATTTT. This encodes CATSRDSGSGNTIYF.

V usage is TRBV7-9 and J usage is TRBJ1-2; maybe TRBD1 (5 bases). Germline lookup yields CDR1 SEHNR and CDR2 FQNEAQ (reference sequence). CDR3 length equals 14 residues. Trimming pared 5 bases from V and 4 bases from J, leaving 14 bases between. The CDR3 DNA sequence: TGTGCCAGCAGCCCGGGCCCGGGGGTCTATGGCTACACCTTC. This gives the protein CASSPGPGVYGYTF.

The chain carries TRBV19 and TRBJ1-5; 7 positions agree with TRBD1. V lost 3 bases and J lost 6; bases outside the gene matches: 11. The CDR3 extends over 16 amino acids. Germline-derived CDR1 and CDR2 are LNHDA and SQIVND (reference sequence). CDR3 bases: TGTGCCAGTAGTATGTTGGGGACAGCCGGTCGTCAGCCCCAGCATTTT. Protein product: CASSMLGTAGRQPQHF.

On this clone: At the DNA level, this CDR3 is encoded by other sequences in the same sample as well. The chain combines TRBV3-1 (or the pseudogene TRBV3-2) with TRBJ1-5, with D unresolved. Between the trimmed V and J ends, which lost 2 bases and 3 bases, there was a span of 2 bases. Germline CDR1 is LGHDT and CDR2 is YNNKEL (reference sequence). The CDR3 spans 12 residues. The CDR3 region has the DNA TGTGCCAGCAGCCAACTCAATCAGCCCCAGCATTTT. This gives the protein CASSQLNQPQHF.

V gene TRBV30 combines with J gene TRBJ2-1, with 12 bases fitting TRBD2. Germline-derived CDR1 and CDR2 are GTSNPN and SVGIG (reference sequence). The trim removed 6 bases at V and 7 bases at J, leaving 4 bases unmatched. CDR3 length equals 13 residues. The CDR3 sequence: CACGLAGWNEQFF. The DNA for the CDR3 is TGTGCCTGTGGACTAGCGGGGTGGAATGAGCAGTTCTTC. The whole variable domain, remainder taken from reference TRBV30 and TRBJ2-1, is SQTIHQWPATLVQPVGSPLSLECTVEGTSNPNLYWYRQAAGRGLQLLFYSVGIGQISSEVPQNLSASRPQDRQFILSSKKLLLSDSGFYLCACGLAGWNEQFFGPGTRLTVL.

The chain recombines TRBV6-4 with TRBJ1-1; the D is unclear. Germline CDR1 and CDR2: MRHNA and SNTAGT. This CDR3 has 14 residues. Trimming stripped 1 base from V and 4 bases from J, with 10 bases between. The CDR3 DNA follows: TGTGCCAGCAGTGACTGGTCGGGATCCACTGAAGCTTTCTTT. As protein: CASSDWSGSTEAFF.

The genes are TRBV28 and TRBJ1-2; D unresolved. The CDR3 sequence is 17 residues long. Germline values: CDR1 MDHEN, CDR2 SYDVKM. V shed 2 bases and J shed 2 bases, with 18 bases lying between them. The CDR3 DNA reads TGTGCCAGCAGTTTACCGGTGCGGCCTGGGAGCAACTATGGCTACACCTTC. Translation gives CASSLPVRPGSNYGYTF.

The chain links TRBV6-2 or TRBV6-3 to TRBJ1-1, with D hard to call. Between the trimmed V and J ends, which lost 6 bases and 0 bases, there was a span of 11 bases. The CDR3 sequence is 14 residues long. Germline lookup yields CDR1 MNHEY and CDR2 SVGEGT. In nucleotides, the CDR3 is TGTGCCAGCAGCCGGACGGCCATGAACACTGAAGCTTTCTTT. The encoded protein is CASSRTAMNTEAFF.

The rearrangement joins TRBV19 to TRBJ2-5; tentatively, D is TRBD2 (5 bases). Germline CDR1 reads LNHDA; CDR2 reads SQIVND (reference sequence). V shed 1 base and J shed 4 bases, with 19 bases lying between them. This CDR3 contains 17 residues. CDR3 region: CASSIGTGKLPGETQYF. CDR3 nucleotides: TGTGCCAGTAGTATAGGAACGGGAAAGCTTCCCGGAGAGACCCAGTACTTC. The variable domain in full, completed from reference TRBV19 and TRBJ2-5, reads DGGITQSPKYLFRKEGQNVTLSCEQNLNHDAMYWYRQDPGQGLRLIYYSQIVNDFQKGDIAEGYSVSREKKESFPLTVTSAQKNPTAFYLCASSIGTGKLPGETQYFGPGTRLLVL.